Only a few counts were recorded for the clone carrying this T cell receptor (beta chain). Antigen: not known. The V gene's germline CDR1 is ENHRY and CDR2 SYGVKD. Deletions cut 10 bases from V and 6 bases from J, with 13 bases between. CDR3 length: 12 amino acids. The source of the sample is a study of cytomegalovirus exposure and HLA in healthy donors. In the study overall: A data release that came early held 80 million or so unique TCRs from HLA-typed donors. Study-wide findings and caveats: Most sequenced TCRs were rare (though some public TCRs occurred in many donors). The presence/absence work took it that sequencing depth was about the same across donors. Most CMV-associated TCR beta chains were later found to appear HLA-restricted.

Both 60 Vbeta primers and 13 Jbeta primers went into the PCR. Clones were sequenced by immunoSEQ multiplex PCR, and TCRdb holds only the in-frame ones, with some missing. The sample contains roughly 100,000 clones, 83% of which appear only once. Specimen: PBMCs. The V gene is TRBV10-3, the J gene TRBJ2-1; D gene ambiguous. The sequence was obtained from a man in his late teens or twenties in good health and CMV-seronegative. The CDR3: CATSLWSNEQFF. For the CDR3, the DNA is TGTGCCACCTCGTTGTGGAGCAATGAGCAGTTCTTC.